What follows are 20 T cell receptor beta chains derived from one specimen sequenced in a study of control samples from healthy donors and cancer patients. Assay: immunoSEQ multiplex PCR; the TCRdb copy retains only in-frame clones and omits some. The table has 40,000 to 65,000 clones, about 90% seen once. The sample comprised PBMCs. These receptors were obtained from a man aged 60 to 69 with head and neck cancer.

In this sample, this clone turned up a few times. The J gene is TRBJ2-1, the V gene TRBV2; 7 bases are shared with TRBD2. Germline loops: CDR1 SNHLY, CDR2 FYNNEI. The CDR3 has 11 residues. Trimming took 6 bases from V and 9 from J; bases not matched to a gene: 2. CDR3: CASSWGGEQFF. The CDR3 coding sequence is TGTGCCAGCAGCTGGGGGGGTGAGCAGTTCTTC.

This sequence joins TRBV2 and TRBJ1-1; a possible D gene is TRBD1 (6 bases). The CDR3 has 13 residues. Germline V lookup: CDR1 SNHLY, CDR2 FYNNEI. V gave up 6 bases and J gave up 3 bases, with 11 bases separating them. In nucleotides, the CDR3 is TGTGCCAGCAGGGATAACAGGGACACTGAAGCTTTCTTT. This translates into CASRDNRDTEAFF.

V gene TRBV11-2 combines with J gene TRBJ2-3; 7 bases line up with TRBD2. Looked up from germline, CDR1 is SGHAT and CDR2 is FQNNGV. V gave up 5 bases and J gave up 4 bases; unmatched junction bases: 6. The CDR3 runs to 14 residues. CDR3 nucleotide sequence: TGTGCCAGCAGCCCACTGACTAGCTCAGATACGCAGTATTTT. This gives the protein CASSPLTSSDTQYF.

The DNA for the CDR3 is TGCGCCAGCAGCCAGGGACAGGGTTTTACCACTGAAGCTTTCTTT. Its protein product is CASSQGQGFTTEAFF. The chain combines TRBV4-1 with TRBJ1-1, with 9 bases fitting TRBD1. V was clipped by 3 bases and J by 4 bases; unmatched bases: 6. Germline loops: CDR1 MGHRA, CDR2 YSYEKL. The CDR3 is made up of 15 amino acids.

The V and J genes are TRBV6-5 and TRBJ2-2, with 11 positions matching TRBD2. The germline V gene has CDR1 MNHEY and CDR2 SVGAGI. V was pared by 10 bases and J by 2 bases, with 6 bases of the junction left unmatched. CDR3 size: 15 residues. CDR3 in amino acids: CATPGLAVNTGELFF. The CDR3 DNA is TGTGCCACCCCGGGACTAGCGGTAAACACCGGGGAGCTGTTTTTT.

The chain recombines TRBV7-2 with TRBJ2-1, with D unresolved. The CDR3 has 13 amino acids. Germline values: CDR1 SGHTA, CDR2 FQGNSA. Trimming took 4 bases from V and 4 from J, leaving 8 bases between them. CDR3 protein: CASSSGLYNEQFF. In DNA form, the CDR3 reads TGTGCCAGCAGCTCGGGTCTGTACAATGAGCAGTTCTTC.

The rearrangement joins TRBV5-4 to TRBJ1-6; TRBD1 matches at 7 bases. The CDR3 has 16 residues. Trimming cost V 4 bases and J 6 bases; bases outside gene matches: 10. Per the germline V gene, CDR1 is SGHNT and CDR2 is YYREEE (reference sequence). The CDR3 DNA reads TGTGCCAGCAGCCGGGGACAGCCCATGGGTAATTCACCCCTCCACTTT. This codes for CASSRGQPMGNSPLHF.

The chain links TRBV6-5 to TRBJ1-5, with D possibly TRBD1 on 6 matching bases. The CDR3 is 14 amino acids. In germline, CDR1 is MNHEY, CDR2 SVGAGI. The V end lost 6 bases, the J end lost 4 bases, and 13 bases lay between the germline ends. The CDR3 nucleotides are TGTGCCAGCAGGGGTTTACAGGGAAATCAGCCCCAGCATTTT. Translating gives CASRGLQGNQPQHF.

V gene TRBV2 combines with J gene TRBJ1-2; a possible D gene is TRBD1 (6 bases). The CDR3 loop spans 15 amino acids. V lost 7 bases to trimming and J lost 4 bases, with 19 bases between them. The germline V gene has CDR1 SNHLY and CDR2 FYNNEI. As DNA, the CDR3 is TGTGCCAGCAAGGGGGGCTCGACGGTAGGCTATGGCTACACCTTC. Protein sequence: CASKGGSTVGYGYTF.

Regarding this clone: An end of the junction does not agree with germline; a read error may underlie this. J is TRBJ2-2 and V is TRBV2; D possibly uses TRBD1 or TRBD2 (5 bases each). Per the germline V gene, CDR1 is SNHLY and CDR2 is FYNNEI. This CDR3 is 14 amino acids long. CDR3 coding DNA: TGTGCCTATGCGGCCGAGGGACGGACCGGGGAGCCGTTTTTT. It translates to CAYAAEGRTGEPFF.

The chain uses TRBV11-1 and TRBJ2-2; 10 bases match TRBD1. Germline lookup yields CDR1 SGHAT and CDR2 FQDESV (reference sequence). The V segment lost 0 bases and the J segment 2 bases; nucleotides outside the gene matches: 0. This CDR3 has 16 residues. The CDR3 DNA reads as TGTGCCAGCAGCTTAGCGACAGGGGGCAACACCGGGGAGCTGTTTTTT. Protein product: CASSLATGGNTGELFF.

The chain has TRBV10-3 and TRBJ2-3; D is perhaps TRBD1 or TRBD2 (6 bases each). V was shortened by 1 base and J by 0 bases, with 17 bases between the two germline ends. Germline CDR1 ENHRY, CDR2 SYGVKD. This CDR3 is 18 amino acids long. The CDR3 loop reads CAISEFPRGGQSTDTQYF. The CDR3 coding sequence is TGTGCCATCAGTGAGTTCCCGAGGGGAGGACAGAGCACAGATACGCAGTATTTT.

This sequence joins TRBV6-2 or TRBV6-3 and TRBJ1-5, with a tentative D call TRBD1 (6 bases). The CDR3 contains 17 residues. The germline V gene has CDR1 MNHEY and CDR2 SVGEGT. Trimming stripped 6 bases from V and 0 bases from J, with 18 bases between. CDR3 nucleotide sequence: TGTGCCAGCAGCCGGACAGTTCAACGGGGTAGCAATCAGCCCCAGCATTTT. Amino acids: CASSRTVQRGSNQPQHF.

The chain combines TRBV7-2 with TRBJ1-1; D remains ambiguous. This CDR3 region has 13 residues. Germline-derived CDR1 and CDR2 are SGHTA and FQGNSA. V was cut by 5 bases and J by 1 base, with 8 bases left in between. The CDR3 sequence is CASSISGNTEAFF. The CDR3 DNA sequence: TGTGCCAGCAGCATCTCCGGGAACACTGAAGCTTTCTTT.

V gene TRBV28 combines with J gene TRBJ1-1; D gene unclear. Germline values: CDR1 MDHEN, CDR2 SYDVKM. Trimming pared 3 bases from V and 9 bases from J, leaving 11 bases between. The CDR3 runs 12 residues. The CDR3 region has the DNA TGTGCCAGCAGTTTGGGTAGGAGTAAAGCTTTCTTT. Translation: CASSLGRSKAFF.

The CDR3 bases are TGTGCCAGCAGCCAAGCCCCAGGTCCTCTACCAGCCAAAAACATTCAGTACTTC. It is translated as CASSQAPGPLPAKNIQYF. The rearrangement links TRBV4-2 to TRBJ2-4; D is ambiguous. This CDR3 has 18 residues. Germline loops: CDR1 LGHNA, CDR2 YNFKEQ. V was clipped by 1 base and J by 0 bases, with 16 bases between them.

This clone was counted a single time. The rearrangement uses TRBV7-2 and TRBJ1-1; TRBD1 aligns across 7 bases. CDR3 length equals 14 residues. Germline V gene lookup returns CDR1 SGHTA and CDR2 FQGNSA. V trimming: 3 bases; J trimming: 1 base; junction bases outside the gene matches: 2. In nucleotides, the CDR3 is TGTGCCAGCAGCTTTTACAGGGGGAACACTGAAGCTTTCTTT. Translation gives CASSFYRGNTEAFF.

The V call is TRBV2, the J call TRBJ1-4; 7 bases line up with TRBD1. J lost 0 bases, V lost 5 bases, and 6 bases had no gene match. The CDR3 totals 16 residues. Germline values: CDR1 SNHLY, CDR2 FYNNEI. The CDR3 nucleotides are TGTGCCAGCAGTAGCCGGGACAGTGCAACTAATGAAAAACTGTTTTTT. Translating it yields CASSSRDSATNEKLFF.

This chain connects TRBV6-2 or TRBV6-3 to TRBJ2-1, with 10 bases identical to TRBD2. Germline V gene lookup returns CDR1 MNHEY and CDR2 SVGEGT. After removal of 6 bases from V and 0 bases from J, the junction contained 2 bases not matched to a gene. The CDR3 sequence is 15 residues long. The CDR3 coding sequence is TGTGCCAGCAGCATAGCGGGAGGCTCCTACAATGAGCAGTTCTTC. This translates into CASSIAGGSYNEQFF.

This chain connects TRBV9 to TRBJ2-2; 7 bases are shared with TRBD1. The CDR3 totals 15 residues. Looked up from germline, CDR1 is SGDLS and CDR2 is YYNGEE. V shed 3 bases, J shed 1 base, and the junction held 3 bases outside the gene matches. As DNA, the CDR3 is TGTGCCAGCAGCGCTCGACAGGGGAACACCGGGGAGCTGTTTTTT. It encodes CASSARQGNTGELFF.